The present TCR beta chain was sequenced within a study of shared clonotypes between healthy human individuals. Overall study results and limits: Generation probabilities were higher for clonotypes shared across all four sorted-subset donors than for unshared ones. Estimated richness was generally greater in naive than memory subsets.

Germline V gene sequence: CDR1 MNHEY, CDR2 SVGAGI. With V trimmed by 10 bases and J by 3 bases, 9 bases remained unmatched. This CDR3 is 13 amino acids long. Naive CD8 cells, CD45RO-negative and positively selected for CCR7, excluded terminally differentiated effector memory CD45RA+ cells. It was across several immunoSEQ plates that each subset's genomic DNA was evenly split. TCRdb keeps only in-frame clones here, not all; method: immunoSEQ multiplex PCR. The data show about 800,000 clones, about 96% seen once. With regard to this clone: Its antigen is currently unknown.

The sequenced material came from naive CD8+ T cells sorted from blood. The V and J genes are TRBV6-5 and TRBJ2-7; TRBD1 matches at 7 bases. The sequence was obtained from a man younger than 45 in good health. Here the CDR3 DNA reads TGTGCCACCCAGGGACAGAACCACTACGAGCAGTACTTC. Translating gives CATQGQNHYEQYF.